This T cell receptor beta chain comes out of a study of blood T cells in healthy people across ages. With a J-beta primer mix and a sample-barcoded 5' primer, a second PCR ran 7 to 11 cycles. TCRdb analysed the 5' RACE reads with MiXCR anew, one entry per CDR3 protein. The sample yields around 320,000 distinct CDR3 sequences, around 27% seen once. Germline lookup yields CDR1 SGDLS and CDR2 YYNGEE. This CDR3 spans 14 amino acids. What was sequenced was blood. The origin of this receptor is a woman between 65 and 79 years old in good health. The chain joins TRBV9 to TRBJ2-5; D gene uncertain. The J call may not be correct, given that the DNA end is closer to TRBJ2-7. The CDR3 loop is CASSVGSPSYEQYF. The CDR3 DNA follows: TGTGCCAGCAGCGTAGGAAGTCCTTCCTACGAGCAGTACTTC.